This T cell receptor (beta chain) was retrieved from a study of cytomegalovirus exposure and HLA in healthy donors. It was with 60 Vbeta and 13 Jbeta primers that the PCR ran. Libraries were prepared by immunoSEQ multiplex PCR; TCRdb keeps only in-frame clonotypes and omits some of them. The data show some 200,000 clones, approximately 82% seen once. The receptor's source is a man between 18 and 29 years old in good health and CMV-seronegative. Specimen: PBMCs.

CDR3 sequence (DNA): TGTGCCAGCAGTTTATATGGGGCGATGAAGCAGGAGACCCAGTACTTC. Its protein is CASSLYGAMKQETQYF. This sequence joins TRBV28 and TRBJ2-5; possibly TRBD1 for D (5 bases). The CDR3 length is 16 residues. The germline V gene has CDR1 MDHEN and CDR2 SYDVKM. V was clipped by 1 base and J by 5 bases, with 17 bases between them.